This T cell receptor (beta chain) was recorded in a study of T cell changes during pregnancy in multiple sclerosis. Germline lookup yields CDR1 MGHDK and CDR2 SYGVNS. The V gene end was trimmed by 3 bases and the J gene end by 7 bases; junction bases not matched to a gene: 5. The CDR3 loop spans 15 amino acids. Sequencing was performed with immunoSEQ multiplex PCR; in TCRdb, only in-frame clones are kept and a portion is missing. This table has about 77,000 clones, about 92% appearing once. Sequencing used peripheral blood, obtained after pregnancy. The TCR sequence derives from a female donor in good health, enrolled as a control in a pregnancy study. The chain joins TRBV25-1 to TRBJ2-1, with 11 bases fitting TRBD2. The chain's CDR3 is CASSDTSGSENEQFF. The DNA for the CDR3 is TGTGCCAGCAGTGATACTAGCGGGAGTGAAAATGAGCAGTTCTTC. The full variable domain, with the rest looked up from reference TRBV25-1 and TRBJ2-1, is EADIYQTPRYLVIGTGKKITLECSQTMGHDKMYWYQQDPGMELHLIHYSYGVNSTEKGDLSSESTVSRIRTEHFPLTLESARPSHTSQYLCASSDTSGSENEQFFGPGTRLTVL.